The 13 T cell receptor beta chains below come from one sample, sequenced in a study of T cell responses to AZD1222 COVID-19 vaccine. The assay was immunoSEQ multiplex PCR, and TCRdb's table has in-frame clones only and misses some. The sample shows approximately 100,000 clones, roughly 92% of them seen only once. The sample consisted of peripheral blood, taken on day 0 of AZD1222 vaccination. Every receptor here comes from an adult in good health.

In regard to this clone: Germline and junction disagree at one end, which may indicate a read error. The V and J genes are TRBV7-9 and TRBJ1-2; tentative D call: TRBD1 (5 bases). Germline V lookup: CDR1 SEHNR, CDR2 FQNEAQ (reference sequence). The CDR3 is 12 amino acids. The CDR3 nucleotides are TGTGCCAGCAGCCCTCAAGACGGGGCCCAATCCTTC. Its translation: CASSPQDGAQSF.

This clone was recorded once. The J gene is TRBJ2-5, the V gene TRBV28; D is ambiguous. The CDR3 is 12 amino acids. In germline, CDR1 is MDHEN, CDR2 SYDVKM. Trimming pared 6 bases from V and 5 bases from J, leaving 10 bases between. CDR3 coding DNA: TGTGCCAGCAGCACACGCCCCGAGACCCAGTACTTC. Translation gives CASSTRPETQYF.

The CDR3 bases are TGCAGCGTTGATGGGGCACAGGGGTCTTCCTACGAGCAGTACTTC. Translation gives CSVDGAQGSSYEQYF. The rearrangement links TRBV29-1 to TRBJ2-7; 7 nucleotides agree with TRBD1. CDR3 length equals 15 residues. In germline, CDR1 is SQVTM, CDR2 ANQGSEA. V lost 3 bases, J lost 1 base, and 9 bases stayed unmatched.

CDR3 DNA sequence: TGTGCCAGCTCAACGACAGGGTCGGGCACTGAAGCTTTCTTT. It yields the protein CASSTTGSGTEAFF. The chain uses TRBV18 and TRBJ1-1; TRBD1 matches 7 bases. CDR1 and CDR2 from the germline V gene are KGHSH and LQKENI. The CDR3 is 14 amino acids. The V gene end was trimmed by 5 bases and the J gene end by 4 bases; junction bases not matched to a gene: 7.

The chain has TRBV7-3 and TRBJ2-1; D is uncertain. The CDR3 length is 14 residues. The germline CDR1 and CDR2 sequences are SGHTA and FQGTGA. The V end lost 1 base, the J end lost 8 bases, and 12 bases lay between the germline ends. This CDR3 reads CASSLMVGVHEQFF. The DNA of the CDR3 is TGTGCCAGCAGCTTAATGGTCGGCGTTCATGAGCAGTTCTTC.

The chain links TRBV27 to TRBJ1-1; 7 bases map to TRBD1. This CDR3 spans 15 amino acids. Germline V gene lookup returns CDR1 MNHEY and CDR2 SMNVEV (reference sequence). V was pared by 2 bases and J by 8 bases, with 11 bases of the junction left unmatched. CDR3: CASSLDRAAAGEAFF. DNA of the CDR3: TGTGCCAGCAGTTTAGACAGGGCCGCTGCTGGGGAAGCTTTCTTT.

V usage is TRBV30 and J usage is TRBJ1-3; D unclear. The CDR3 sequence is 13 residues long. V was shortened by 8 bases and J by 0 bases, with 11 bases between the two germline ends. Germline loops: CDR1 GTSNPN, CDR2 SVGIG (reference sequence). The CDR3 bases are TGTGCCCTCTCCCGCAGCTCTGGAAACACCATATATTTT. This codes for CALSRSSGNTIYF.

The chain combines TRBV30 with TRBJ1-5; 7 bases align to TRBD1. This CDR3 has 15 amino acids. In germline, CDR1 is GTSNPN, CDR2 SVGIG (reference sequence). Losses at the gene ends were 3 bases for V and 5 bases for J; bases not matched to a gene: 10. CDR3 protein: CAWREKGAGHQPQHF. CDR3 DNA: TGTGCCTGGAGAGAAAAGGGGGCAGGGCATCAGCCCCAGCATTTT.

This clone was counted between two and nine times. This chain uses TRBV2 with TRBJ1-1; unclear D gene. The V gene's germline CDR1 is SNHLY and CDR2 FYNNEI. V dropped 2 bases and J dropped 1 base, with 5 bases sitting between them. The CDR3 extends over 13 amino acids. The CDR3 nucleotides read TGTGCCAGCAGTGAACTCAGGAACACTGAAGCTTTCTTT. This encodes CASSELRNTEAFF. Full variable domain (outside the CDR3, taken from reference TRBV2 and TRBJ1-1): EPEVTQTPSHQVTQMGQEVILRCVPISNHLYFYWYRQILGQKVEFLVSFYNNEISEKSEIFDDQFSVERPDGSNFTLKIRSTKLEDSAMYFCASSELRNTEAFFGQGTRLTVV.

The V gene is TRBV25-1, the J gene TRBJ2-7; TRBD2 is a possible D gene (6 bases). The CDR3 is made up of 13 amino acids. Looked up from germline, CDR1 is MGHDK and CDR2 is SYGVNS. V lost 0 bases, J lost 6 bases, and 9 bases lay in between. CDR3 bases: TGTGCCAGCAGTGAATATTTGCGGGGCGAGCAGTACTTC. This gives the protein CASSEYLRGEQYF.

The rearrangement joins TRBV5-6 to TRBJ2-7; 8 positions match TRBD1. This CDR3 region has 14 residues. V was clipped by 2 bases and J by 1 base; unmatched bases: 2. The germline V gene has CDR1 SGHDT and CDR2 YYEEEE. The CDR3 loop reads CASSFRGQSYEQYF. The CDR3 DNA reads TGTGCCAGCAGCTTCAGGGGGCAATCCTACGAGCAGTACTTC. Supplemented by reference TRBV5-6 and TRBJ2-7, the full variable domain reads DAGVTQSPTHLIKTRGQQVTLRCSPKSGHDTVSWYQQALGQGPQFIFQYYEEEERQRGNFPDRFSGHQFPNYSSELNVNALLLGDSALYLCASSFRGQSYEQYFGPGTRLTVT.

The chain has TRBV3-1 (or the pseudogene TRBV3-2) and TRBJ2-7, with unresolved D. This CDR3 is built from 13 residues. The germline V gene encodes CDR1 LGHDT and CDR2 YNNKEL (reference sequence). The ends were cut back, 3 bases at V and 6 bases at J, with 12 bases in the middle. The CDR3 DNA is TGTGCCAGCAGCCAGGGTCTAGTCTTCGAGCAGTACTTC. Its translation: CASSQGLVFEQYF.

The chain joins TRBV18 to TRBJ2-7; D is undetermined. Looked up from germline, CDR1 is KGHSH and CDR2 is LQKENI. V was clipped by 2 bases and J by 2 bases, with 4 bases between them. This CDR3 spans 12 amino acids. As DNA, the CDR3 is TGTGCCAGCTCACCAGCGGCCTACGAGCAGTACTTC. It codes for CASSPAAYEQYF.